This TCR beta chain was documented in a study of cytomegalovirus exposure and HLA in healthy donors. The V gene's germline CDR1 is ENHRY and CDR2 SYGVKD. V trimming: 7 bases; J trimming: 2 bases; junction bases outside the gene matches: 9. CDR3 size: 16 residues. This PCR relied on a set of 60 Vbeta primers and 13 Jbeta primers. TCRdb's table, derived via immunoSEQ multiplex PCR, lists solely in-frame clones and lacks some. The repertoire holds more than 80,000 clones, with more than 65% as singletons. The sequencing sample was made of PBMCs. The clonotype originates from a girl aged 2 to 9 in good health and CMV-seropositive. The chain links TRBV10-3 to TRBJ2-2, with TRBD2 matching 8 bases. The CDR3 region is CAITTTGTSNTGELFF. Written as DNA, the CDR3 is TGTGCCATCACCACAACCGGGACTAGTAACACCGGGGAGCTGTTTTTT.